This T cell receptor (beta chain) was identified in a study of T-cell reconstitution after alpha-beta-depleted transplantation in children. Findings and limits, study-wide: Fresh T-cell production supplied most of the T-cell counts and diversity seen one year after transplant.

Looked up from germline, CDR1 is SGHDT and CDR2 is YYEEEE. The CDR3 is 15 amino acids. The V gene end was trimmed by 0 bases and the J gene end by 4 bases; junction bases not matched to a gene: 6. This clonotype has a count of ten or more. As yet, its antigen is unknown. Preparation of the TCRbeta library involved a method that used unique molecular identifiers. TCRdb redid the calling of the PCR reads with MiXCR, one entry per CDR3 protein. The profile covers tens of thousands of distinct CDR3 sequences, with around 5.9% appearing a single time and 30% taken by the ten largest. The source of this sequence is a female patient younger than 10 who had a stem cell transplant for aplastic anemia, so the T cells may come from the graft donor. The chain has TRBV5-6 and TRBJ2-7, with TRBD2 matching 8 bases. The sample was PBMCs, mostly from graft donor cells, taken 60 days after TCRalphabeta/CD19-depleted stem cell transplant. CDR3 nucleotide sequence: TGTGCCAGCAGCTTGGCCGGGGGGGTCCGTTACGAGCAGTACTTC. It codes for CASSLAGGVRYEQYF.